This record covers a single T cell receptor beta chain. This sample stems from a study of blood T cells in healthy people across ages. This CDR3 is 14 amino acids long. CDR1 is DFQATT, CDR2 SNEGSKA, per germline (reference sequence). Then a second PCR, running about 7 to 11 cycles, was carried out with a sample-barcoded 5' primer and a J-beta primer mix. TCRdb reanalysed the 5' RACE reads using MiXCR and keeps one entry per CDR3 protein. Of around 1,000,000 distinct CDR3 sequences in the sample, approximately 25% were seen once. The donors, all healthy, were Caucasians living in Russia, aged roughly 6 to 100. This sample was shared with a second study, whose subject was T cells of mothers and their children. From that paper: Six or seven children, together with their three healthy Caucasian mothers, made up the donors. Each child contributed some 3 million TCR beta CDR3 reads, while each mother contributed over 9.5 million. Comparable shaping of TCR recombination output by thymic selection was observed in related and unrelated pairs.

This clonotype originated in a girl aged 2-10 years in good health. This chain connects TRBV20-1 to TRBJ2-1; 7 positions agree with TRBD2. The DNA end favors TRBJ2-7, so the J call may be wrong. The sample comprised blood. The CDR3 DNA sequence: TGCAGTGCTGGGGGAGGGCAGGCCTCCTACGAGCAGTACTTC. This translates into CSAGGGQASYEQYF.